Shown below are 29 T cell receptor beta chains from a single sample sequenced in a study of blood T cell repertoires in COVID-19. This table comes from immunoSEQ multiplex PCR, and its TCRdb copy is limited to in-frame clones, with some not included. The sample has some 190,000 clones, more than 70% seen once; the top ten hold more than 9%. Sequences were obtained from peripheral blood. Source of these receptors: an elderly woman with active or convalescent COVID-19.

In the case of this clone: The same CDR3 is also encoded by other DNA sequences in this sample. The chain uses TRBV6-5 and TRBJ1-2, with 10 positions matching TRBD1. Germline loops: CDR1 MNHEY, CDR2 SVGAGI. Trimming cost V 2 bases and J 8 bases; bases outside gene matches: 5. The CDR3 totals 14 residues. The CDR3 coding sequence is TGTGCCAGCAGTTACCGCGGACAGGGGGGAGGCTACACCTTC. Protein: CASSYRGQGGGYTF.

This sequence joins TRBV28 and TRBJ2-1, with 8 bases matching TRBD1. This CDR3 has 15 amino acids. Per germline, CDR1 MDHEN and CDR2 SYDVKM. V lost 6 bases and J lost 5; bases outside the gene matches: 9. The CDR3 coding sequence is TGTGCCAGCAGGAGGACAGGGATGGAGCACAATGAGCAGTTCTTC. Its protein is CASRRTGMEHNEQFF.

CDR3: CASSDERAGYTF. The CDR3 DNA sequence: TGTGCCAGCAGTGATGAGAGGGCTGGCTACACCTTC. The chain is built from TRBV2 and TRBJ1-2; no firm D call. Trimming took 3 bases from V and 7 from J, leaving 9 bases between them. Germline assignment: CDR1 SNHLY and CDR2 FYNNEI. This CDR3 spans 12 amino acids. Combining the CDR3 with reference TRBV2 and TRBJ1-2 gives the whole variable domain EPEVTQTPSHQVTQMGQEVILRCVPISNHLYFYWYRQILGQKVEFLVSFYNNEISEKSEIFDDQFSVERPDGSNFTLKIRSTKLEDSAMYFCASSDERAGYTFGSGTRLTVV.

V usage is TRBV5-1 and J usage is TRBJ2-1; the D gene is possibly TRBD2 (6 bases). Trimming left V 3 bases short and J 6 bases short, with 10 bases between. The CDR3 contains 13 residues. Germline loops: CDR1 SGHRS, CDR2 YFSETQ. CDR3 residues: CASSSRDSNEQFF. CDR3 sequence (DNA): TGCGCCAGCAGCTCCCGGGACTCCAATGAGCAGTTCTTC.

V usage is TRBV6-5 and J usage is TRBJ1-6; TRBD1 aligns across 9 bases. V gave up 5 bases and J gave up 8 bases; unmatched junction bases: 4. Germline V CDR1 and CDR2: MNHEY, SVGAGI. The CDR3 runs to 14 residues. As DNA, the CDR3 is TGTGCCAGCAGTAACAGGGGGCGGGATTCACCCCTCCACTTT. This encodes CASSNRGRDSPLHF.

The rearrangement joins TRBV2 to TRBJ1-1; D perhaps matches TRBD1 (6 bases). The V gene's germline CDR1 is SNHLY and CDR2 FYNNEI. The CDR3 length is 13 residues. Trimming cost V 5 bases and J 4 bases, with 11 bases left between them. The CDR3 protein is CASSQGHTTEAFF. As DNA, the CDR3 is TGTGCCAGCAGTCAGGGACATACCACTGAAGCTTTCTTT.

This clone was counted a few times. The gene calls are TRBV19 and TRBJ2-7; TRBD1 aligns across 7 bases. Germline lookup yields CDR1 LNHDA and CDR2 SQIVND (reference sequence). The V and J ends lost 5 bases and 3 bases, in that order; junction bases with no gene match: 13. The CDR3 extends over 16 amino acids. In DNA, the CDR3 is TGTGCCAGTAGTCGCCGTAGGGGGCAGGTAAACTACGAGCAGTACTTC. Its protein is CASSRRRGQVNYEQYF.

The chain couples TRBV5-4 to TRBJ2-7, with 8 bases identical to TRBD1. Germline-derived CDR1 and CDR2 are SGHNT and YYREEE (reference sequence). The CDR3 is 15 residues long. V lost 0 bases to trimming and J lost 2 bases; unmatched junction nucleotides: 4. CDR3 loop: CASSLAGQGPYEQYF. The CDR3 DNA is TGTGCCAGCAGCTTGGCCGGACAGGGACCCTACGAGCAGTACTTC.

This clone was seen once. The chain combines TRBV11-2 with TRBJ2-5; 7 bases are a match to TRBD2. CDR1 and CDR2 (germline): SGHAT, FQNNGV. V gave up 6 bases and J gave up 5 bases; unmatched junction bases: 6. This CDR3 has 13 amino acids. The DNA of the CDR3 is TGTGCCAGCAGTGGACTAGTGGGGGAGACCCAGTACTTC. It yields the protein CASSGLVGETQYF.

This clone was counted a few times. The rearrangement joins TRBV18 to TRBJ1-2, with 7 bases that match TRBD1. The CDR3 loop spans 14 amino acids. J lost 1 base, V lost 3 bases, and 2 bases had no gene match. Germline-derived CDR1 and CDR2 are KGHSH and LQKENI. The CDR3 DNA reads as TGTGCCAGCTCACCGCAGGGGGATAACTATGGCTACACCTTC. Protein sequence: CASSPQGDNYGYTF.

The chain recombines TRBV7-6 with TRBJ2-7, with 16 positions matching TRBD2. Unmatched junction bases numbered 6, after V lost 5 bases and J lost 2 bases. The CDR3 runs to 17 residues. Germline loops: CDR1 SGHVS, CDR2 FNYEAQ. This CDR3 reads CASSGGTSGRDPYEQYF. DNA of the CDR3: TGTGCCAGCAGCGGGGGGACTAGCGGGAGGGATCCCTACGAGCAGTACTTC.

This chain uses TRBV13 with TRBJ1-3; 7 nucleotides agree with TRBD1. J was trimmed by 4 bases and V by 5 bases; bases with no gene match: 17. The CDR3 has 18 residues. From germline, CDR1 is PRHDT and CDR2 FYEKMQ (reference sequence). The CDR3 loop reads CASSPNLGGQSVGNTIYF. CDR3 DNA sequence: TGTGCCAGCAGCCCCAATTTAGGGGGACAGTCCGTAGGAAACACCATATATTTT.

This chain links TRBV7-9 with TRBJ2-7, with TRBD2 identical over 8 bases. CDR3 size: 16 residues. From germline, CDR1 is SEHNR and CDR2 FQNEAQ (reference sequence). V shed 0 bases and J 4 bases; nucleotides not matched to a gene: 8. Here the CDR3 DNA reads TGTGCCAGCAGCTTAGCGATGGGACTAGTAGGGTACGAGCAGTACTTC. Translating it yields CASSLAMGLVGYEQYF.

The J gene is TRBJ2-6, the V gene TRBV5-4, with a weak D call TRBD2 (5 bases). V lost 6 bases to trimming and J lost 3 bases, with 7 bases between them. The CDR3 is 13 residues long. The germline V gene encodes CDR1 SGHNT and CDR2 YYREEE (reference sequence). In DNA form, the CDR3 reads TGTGCCAGCATCCGGGATGGGGCCAACGTCCTGACTTTC. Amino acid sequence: CASIRDGANVLTF.

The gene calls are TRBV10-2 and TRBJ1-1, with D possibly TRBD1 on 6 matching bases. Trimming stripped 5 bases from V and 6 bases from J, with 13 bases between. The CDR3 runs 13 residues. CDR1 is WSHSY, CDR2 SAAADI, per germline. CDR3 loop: CASSIDEGAEAFF. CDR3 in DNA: TGCGCCAGCAGTATCGATGAGGGGGCTGAAGCTTTCTTT.

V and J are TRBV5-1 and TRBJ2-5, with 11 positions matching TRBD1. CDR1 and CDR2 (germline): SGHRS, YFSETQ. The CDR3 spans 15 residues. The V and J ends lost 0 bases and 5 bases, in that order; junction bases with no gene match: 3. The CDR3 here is CASSLGTGGVETQYF. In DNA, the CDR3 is TGCGCCAGCAGCTTGGGGACAGGGGGCGTGGAGACCCAGTACTTC.

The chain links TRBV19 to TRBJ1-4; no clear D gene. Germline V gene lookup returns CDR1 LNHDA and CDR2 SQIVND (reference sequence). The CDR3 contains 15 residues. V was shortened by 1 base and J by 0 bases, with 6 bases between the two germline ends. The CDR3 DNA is TGTGCCAGTAGTATAGGAGTCGCAACTAATGAAAAACTGTTTTTT. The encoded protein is CASSIGVATNEKLFF. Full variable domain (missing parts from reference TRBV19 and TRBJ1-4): DGGITQSPKYLFRKEGQNVTLSCEQNLNHDAMYWYRQDPGQGLRLIYYSQIVNDFQKGDIAEGYSVSREKKESFPLTVTSAQKNPTAFYLCASSIGVATNEKLFFGSGTQLSVL.

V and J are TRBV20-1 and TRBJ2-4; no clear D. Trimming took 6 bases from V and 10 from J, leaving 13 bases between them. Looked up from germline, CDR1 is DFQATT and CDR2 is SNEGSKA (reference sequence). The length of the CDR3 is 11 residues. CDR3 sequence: CSATRGVIQYF. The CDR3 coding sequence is TGCAGTGCGACCCGAGGAGTAATTCAGTACTTC.

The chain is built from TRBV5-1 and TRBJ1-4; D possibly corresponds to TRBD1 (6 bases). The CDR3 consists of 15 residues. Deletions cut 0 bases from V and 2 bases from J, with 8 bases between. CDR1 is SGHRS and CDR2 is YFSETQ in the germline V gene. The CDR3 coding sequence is TGCGCCAGCAGCTTGGTCACAGGGACTAATGAAAAACTGTTTTTT. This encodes CASSLVTGTNEKLFF.

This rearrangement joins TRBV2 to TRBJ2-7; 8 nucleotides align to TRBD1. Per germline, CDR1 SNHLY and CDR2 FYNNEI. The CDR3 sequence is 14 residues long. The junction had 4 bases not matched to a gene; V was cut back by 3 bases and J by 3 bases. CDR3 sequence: CASSDQGALYEQYF. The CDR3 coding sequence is TGTGCCAGCAGTGACCAGGGGGCACTCTACGAGCAGTACTTC.

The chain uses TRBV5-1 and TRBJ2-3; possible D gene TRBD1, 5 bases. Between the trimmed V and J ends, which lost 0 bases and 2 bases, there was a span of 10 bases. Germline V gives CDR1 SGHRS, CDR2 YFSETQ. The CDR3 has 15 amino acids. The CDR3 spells CASSLATGITDTQYF. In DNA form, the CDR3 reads TGCGCCAGCAGCTTGGCCACAGGAATCACAGATACGCAGTATTTT. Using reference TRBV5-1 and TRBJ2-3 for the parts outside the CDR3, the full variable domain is KAGVTQTPRYLIKTRGQQVTLSCSPISGHRSVSWYQQTPGQGLQFLFEYFSETQRNKGNFPGRFSGRQFSNSRSEMNVSTLELGDSALYLCASSLATGITDTQYFGPGTRLTVL.

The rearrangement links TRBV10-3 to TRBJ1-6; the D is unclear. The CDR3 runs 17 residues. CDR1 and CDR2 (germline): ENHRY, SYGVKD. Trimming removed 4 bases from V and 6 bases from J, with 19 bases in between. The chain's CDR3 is CAISAHGQEIGNSPLHF. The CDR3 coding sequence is TGTGCCATCAGTGCCCATGGTCAGGAAATCGGTAATTCACCCCTCCACTTT.

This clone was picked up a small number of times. CDR3 region: CASSPLGGNYGYTF. DNA for the CDR3: TGCGCCAGCAGCCCCTTGGGAGGGAACTATGGCTACACCTTC. The V call is TRBV5-1, the J call TRBJ1-2, with D hard to call. Germline lookup yields CDR1 SGHRS and CDR2 YFSETQ. The CDR3 spans 14 residues. The V gene lost 4 bases and the J gene lost 2 bases, with 12 bases spanning the gap.

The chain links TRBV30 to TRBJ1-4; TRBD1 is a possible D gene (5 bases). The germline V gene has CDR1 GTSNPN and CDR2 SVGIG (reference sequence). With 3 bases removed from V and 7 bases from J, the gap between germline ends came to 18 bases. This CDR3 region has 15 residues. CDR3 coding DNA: TGTGCCTGGAGCGCGGGCCAGGGAGGACGTGAAAAACTGTTTTTT. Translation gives CAWSAGQGGREKLFF.

In DNA, the CDR3 is TGTGCCAGCAGGACAGGGAACACTGAAGCTTTCTTT. Its translation is CASRTGNTEAFF. The genes are TRBV12-3 or TRBV12-4 and TRBJ1-1, with D possibly matching TRBD1 (6 bases). The CDR3 runs to 12 residues. V was shortened by 6 bases and J by 1 base, with 6 bases between the two germline ends.

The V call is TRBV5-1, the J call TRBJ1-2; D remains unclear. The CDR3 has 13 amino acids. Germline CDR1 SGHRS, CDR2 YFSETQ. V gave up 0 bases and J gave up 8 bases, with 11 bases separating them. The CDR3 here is CASSLEHEEGYTF. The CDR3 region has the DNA TGCGCCAGCAGCTTGGAACACGAGGAAGGCTACACCTTC.

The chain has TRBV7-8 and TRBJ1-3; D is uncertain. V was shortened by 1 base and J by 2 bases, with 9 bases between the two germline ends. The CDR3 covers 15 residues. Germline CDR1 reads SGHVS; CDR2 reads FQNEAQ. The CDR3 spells CASSLGGTTGNTIYF. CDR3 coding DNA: TGTGCCAGCAGCTTAGGTGGCACTACTGGAAACACCATATATTTT.

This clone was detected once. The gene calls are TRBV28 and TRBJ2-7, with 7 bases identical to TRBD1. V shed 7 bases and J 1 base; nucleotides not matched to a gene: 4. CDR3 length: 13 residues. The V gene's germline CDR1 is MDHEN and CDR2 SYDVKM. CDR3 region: CASKLTGSYEQYF. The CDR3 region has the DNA TGTGCCAGCAAGCTGACAGGGTCCTACGAGCAGTACTTC.

The CDR3 DNA follows: TGTGCCAGCAGCTTGGACAGAGCCTACGAGCAGTACTTC. Translation gives CASSLDRAYEQYF. The V call is TRBV11-3, the J call TRBJ2-7, with D possibly being TRBD1 (6 bases). Germline values: CDR1 SGHNT, CDR2 YENEEA. This CDR3 comprises 13 residues. The V and J ends lost 3 bases and 2 bases respectively, with 8 bases between them. The whole variable domain, filled in from reference TRBV11-3 and TRBJ2-7, reads EAGVVQSPRYKIIEKKQPVAFWCNPISGHNTLYWYLQNLGQGPELLIRYENEEAVDDSQLPKDRFSAERLKGVDSTLKIQPAELGDSAVYLCASSLDRAYEQYFGPGTRLTVT.